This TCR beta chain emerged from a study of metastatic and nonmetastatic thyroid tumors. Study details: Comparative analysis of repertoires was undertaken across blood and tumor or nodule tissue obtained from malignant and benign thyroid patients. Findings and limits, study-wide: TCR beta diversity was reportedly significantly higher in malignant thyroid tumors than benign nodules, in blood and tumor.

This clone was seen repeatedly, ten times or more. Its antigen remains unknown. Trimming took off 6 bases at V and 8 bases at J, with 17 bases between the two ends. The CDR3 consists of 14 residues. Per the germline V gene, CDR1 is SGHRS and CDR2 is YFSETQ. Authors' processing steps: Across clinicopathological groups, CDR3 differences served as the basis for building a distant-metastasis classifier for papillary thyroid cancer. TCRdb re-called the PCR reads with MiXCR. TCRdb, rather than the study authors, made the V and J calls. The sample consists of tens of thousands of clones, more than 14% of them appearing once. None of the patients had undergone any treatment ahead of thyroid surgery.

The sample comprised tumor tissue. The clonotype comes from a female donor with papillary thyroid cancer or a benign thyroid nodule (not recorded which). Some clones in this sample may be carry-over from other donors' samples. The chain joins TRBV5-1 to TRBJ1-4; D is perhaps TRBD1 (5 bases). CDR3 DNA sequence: TGCGCCAGCACACCAGGGCCCGAGGGGGAAAAACTGTTTTTT. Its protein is CASTPGPEGEKLFF.